The 5 T cell receptor beta chains below were found in one sample sequenced in a study of T cell changes during pregnancy in multiple sclerosis. Measured with immunoSEQ multiplex PCR; TCRdb has only the in-frame clones, and not every one. This repertoire shows fewer than 50,000 clones, around nine tenths found once; its top ten account for approximately 0.5%. The material sequenced was CD4+ T cells from peripheral blood mononuclear cells, taken in the first trimester of pregnancy. The receptors shown here come from a female donor with multiple sclerosis, enrolled in a pregnancy study.

This chain connects TRBV4-1 to TRBJ1-1, with D perhaps TRBD1 (5 bases). There are 16 residues in the CDR3. Germline CDR1 is MGHRA and CDR2 is YSYEKL. V dropped 6 bases and J dropped 5 bases, with 22 bases sitting between them. For the CDR3, the DNA is TGCGCCAGCAGTCAGCCGGAGGGGCGTCGAGGAACTGAAGCTTTCTTT. Translated, it gives CASSQPEGRRGTEAFF.

The chain links TRBV29-1 to TRBJ2-2; possible D gene TRBD1, 7 bases. The V and J ends lost 4 bases and 8 bases respectively, with 17 bases between them. Per germline, CDR1 SQVTM and CDR2 ANQGSEA. The CDR3 has 14 amino acids. The CDR3 reads CSVGPQGRSGELFF. The CDR3 DNA reads TGCAGCGTTGGTCCACAGGGGAGGTCGGGGGAGCTGTTTTTT.

The chain joins TRBV10-3 to TRBJ2-2; 9 bases fit TRBD2. Trimming at V came to 6 bases and at J to 0 bases, leaving 2 bases not matched to a gene. Germline CDR1 and CDR2: ENHRY and SYGVKD. The CDR3 is 15 amino acids. CDR3 protein: CAIRVAGANTGELFF. CDR3 in DNA: TGTGCCATCAGGGTAGCGGGAGCGAACACCGGGGAGCTGTTTTTT.

The gene calls are TRBV7-9 and TRBJ2-6; TRBD1 matches at 7 bases. There are 15 residues in the CDR3. The germline CDR1 and CDR2 sequences are SEHNR and FQNEAQ (reference sequence). The V and J ends lost 1 base and 10 bases, in that order; junction bases with no gene match: 7. CDR3 bases: TGTGCCAGCAGCTTAGAAGGGGGCTCAGTAAACGTCCTGACTTTC. Translating it yields CASSLEGGSVNVLTF.

The chain is built from TRBV5-1 and TRBJ2-1, with a possible D match to TRBD2 (5 bases). Trimming took off 7 bases at V and 5 bases at J, with 10 bases between the two ends. CDR1 and CDR2 from the germline V gene are SGHRS and YFSETQ. The CDR3 totals 12 residues. In DNA form, the CDR3 reads TGCGCCAGCGGCACTAGGGACAATGAGCAGTTCTTC. Translation: CASGTRDNEQFF. The full variable domain, with the rest looked up from reference TRBV5-1 and TRBJ2-1, is KAGVTQTPRYLIKTRGQQVTLSCSPISGHRSVSWYQQTPGQGLQFLFEYFSETQRNKGNFPGRFSGRQFSNSRSEMNVSTLELGDSALYLCASGTRDNEQFFGPGTRLTVL.